This TCR beta chain was identified in a study of blood T cell repertoires in COVID-19. Study-wide context: The cDNA or gDNA used as material had been derived from T cells, B-cell-depleted T cells, or PBMCs.

Original handling: Amplifying reference gene primers gave estimates of nucleated cell counts. Data came from immunoSEQ multiplex PCR; TCRdb stores just in-frame clones and leaves some out. V, J and clone size derive from that table, while D and trimming were established from the DNA sequence. The table records about 300,000 clones, approximately 86% of them present only once. Trimming cost V 4 bases and J 3 bases; bases outside gene matches: 14. The CDR3 extends over 17 amino acids. Per the germline V gene, CDR1 is LGHDT and CDR2 is YNNKEL (reference sequence). The chain joins TRBV3-1 (or the pseudogene TRBV3-2) to TRBJ1-2; 7 bases agree with TRBD1. Sequenced: peripheral blood. This TCR derives from an older man with acute or convalescent COVID-19. The CDR3 is CASSPVGFRGFYYGYTF. The CDR3 DNA is TGTGCCAGCAGCCCTGTGGGATTCAGGGGGTTCTACTATGGCTACACCTTC.